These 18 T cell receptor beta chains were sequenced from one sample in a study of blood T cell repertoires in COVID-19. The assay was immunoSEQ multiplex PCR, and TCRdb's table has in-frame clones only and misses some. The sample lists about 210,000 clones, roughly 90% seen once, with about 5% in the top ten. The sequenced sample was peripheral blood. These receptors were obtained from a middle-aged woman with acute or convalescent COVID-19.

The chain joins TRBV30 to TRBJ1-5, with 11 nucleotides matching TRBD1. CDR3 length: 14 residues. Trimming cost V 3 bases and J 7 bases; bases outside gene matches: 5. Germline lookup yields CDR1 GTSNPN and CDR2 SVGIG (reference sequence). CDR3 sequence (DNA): TGTGCCTGGAGCACGGGACAGGGGGGACAGCCCCAGCATTTT. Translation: CAWSTGQGGQPQHF.

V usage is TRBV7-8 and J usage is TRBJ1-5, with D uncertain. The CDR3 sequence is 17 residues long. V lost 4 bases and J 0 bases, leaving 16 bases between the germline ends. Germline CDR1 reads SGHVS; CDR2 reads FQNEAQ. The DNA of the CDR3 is TGTGCCAGCAGCTCGGGTGGAGGAGCCGATAGCAATCAGCCCCAGCATTTT. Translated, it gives CASSSGGGADSNQPQHF.

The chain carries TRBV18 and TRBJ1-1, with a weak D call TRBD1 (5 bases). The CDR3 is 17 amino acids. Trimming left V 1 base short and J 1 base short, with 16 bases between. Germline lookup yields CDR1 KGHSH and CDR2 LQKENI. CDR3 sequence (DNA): TGTGCCAGCTCACCACGGGGTTCTCAGGGAGGGAACACTGAAGCTTTCTTT. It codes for CASSPRGSQGGNTEAFF.

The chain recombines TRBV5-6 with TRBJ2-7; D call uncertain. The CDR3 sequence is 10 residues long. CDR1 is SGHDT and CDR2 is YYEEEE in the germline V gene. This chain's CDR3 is CASSLPEPPV. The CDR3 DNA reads TGTGCCAGCAGCTTGCCAGAACCCCCCGTC.

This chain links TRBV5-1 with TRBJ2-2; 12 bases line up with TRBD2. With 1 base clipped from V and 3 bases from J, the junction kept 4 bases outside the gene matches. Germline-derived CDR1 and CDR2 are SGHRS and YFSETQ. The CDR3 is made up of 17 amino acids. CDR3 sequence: CASSLPGTSGYTGELFF. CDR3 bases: TGCGCCAGCAGCTTGCCTGGGACTAGCGGGTACACCGGGGAGCTGTTTTTT.

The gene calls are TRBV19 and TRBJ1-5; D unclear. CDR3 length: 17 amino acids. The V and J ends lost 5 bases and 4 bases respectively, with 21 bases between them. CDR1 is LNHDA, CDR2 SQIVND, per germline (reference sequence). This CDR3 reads CASSPLKDLQENQPQHF. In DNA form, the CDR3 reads TGTGCCAGTAGTCCCCTAAAGGACTTGCAGGAAAATCAGCCCCAGCATTTT.

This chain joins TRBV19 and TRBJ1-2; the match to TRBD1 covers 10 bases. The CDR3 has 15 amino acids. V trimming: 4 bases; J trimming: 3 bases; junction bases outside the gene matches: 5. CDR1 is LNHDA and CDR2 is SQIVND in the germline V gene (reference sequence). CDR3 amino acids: CASSRTGGADYGYTF. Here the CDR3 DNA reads TGTGCCAGTAGTAGGACAGGGGGGGCCGACTATGGCTACACCTTC.

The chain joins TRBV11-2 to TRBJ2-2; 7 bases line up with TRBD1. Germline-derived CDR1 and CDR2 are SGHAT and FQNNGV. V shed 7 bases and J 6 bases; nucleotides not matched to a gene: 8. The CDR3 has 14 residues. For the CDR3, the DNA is TGTGCCAGCACTCCTACAGGGGCTCCCGGGGAGCTGTTTTTT. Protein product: CASTPTGAPGELFF. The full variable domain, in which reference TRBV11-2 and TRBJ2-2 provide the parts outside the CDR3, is EAGVAQSPRYKIIEKRQSVAFWCNPISGHATLYWYQQILGQGPKLLIQFQNNGVVDDSQLPKDRFSAERLKGVDSTLKIQPAKLEDSAVYLCASTPTGAPGELFFGEGSRLTVL.

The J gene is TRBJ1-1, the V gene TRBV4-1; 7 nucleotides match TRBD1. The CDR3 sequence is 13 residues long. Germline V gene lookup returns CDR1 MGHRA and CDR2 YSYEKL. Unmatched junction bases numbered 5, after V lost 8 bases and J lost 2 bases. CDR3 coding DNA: TGCGCCAGCGGAAACAGGGGAAACACTGAAGCTTTCTTT. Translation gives CASGNRGNTEAFF.

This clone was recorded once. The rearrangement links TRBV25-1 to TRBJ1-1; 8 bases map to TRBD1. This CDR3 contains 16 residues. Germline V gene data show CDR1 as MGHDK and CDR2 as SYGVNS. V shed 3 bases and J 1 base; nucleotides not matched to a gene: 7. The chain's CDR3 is CASSDVGQGRNTEAFF. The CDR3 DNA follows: TGTGCCAGCAGTGACGTTGGACAGGGCAGGAACACTGAAGCTTTCTTT.

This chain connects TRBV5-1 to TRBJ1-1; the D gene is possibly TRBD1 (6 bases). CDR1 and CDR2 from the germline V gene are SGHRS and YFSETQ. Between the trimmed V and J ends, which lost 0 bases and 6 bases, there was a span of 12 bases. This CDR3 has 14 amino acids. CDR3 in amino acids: CASSLESGVPEAFF. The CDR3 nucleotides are TGCGCCAGCAGCTTGGAATCAGGGGTCCCTGAAGCTTTCTTT.

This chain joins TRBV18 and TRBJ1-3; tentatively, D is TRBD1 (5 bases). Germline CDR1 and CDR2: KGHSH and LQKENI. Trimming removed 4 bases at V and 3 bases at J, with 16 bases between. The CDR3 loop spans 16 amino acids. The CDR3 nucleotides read TGTGCCAGCTCACTCTCCGCCCGACAGCTTGGAAACACCATATATTTT. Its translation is CASSLSARQLGNTIYF.

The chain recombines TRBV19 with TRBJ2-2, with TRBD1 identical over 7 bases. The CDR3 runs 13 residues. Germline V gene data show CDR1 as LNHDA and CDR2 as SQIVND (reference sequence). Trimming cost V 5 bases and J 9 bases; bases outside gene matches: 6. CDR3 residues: CASSQSGGRELFF. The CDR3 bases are TGTGCCAGTAGTCAGTCAGGGGGTAGGGAGCTGTTTTTT.

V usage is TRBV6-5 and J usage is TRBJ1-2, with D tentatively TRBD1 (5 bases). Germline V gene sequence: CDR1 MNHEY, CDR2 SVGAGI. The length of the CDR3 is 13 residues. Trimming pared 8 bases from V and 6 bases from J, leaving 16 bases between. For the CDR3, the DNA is TGTGCCAGCCAAAGGGCGATAGGGGATGGCTACACCTTC. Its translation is CASQRAIGDGYTF.

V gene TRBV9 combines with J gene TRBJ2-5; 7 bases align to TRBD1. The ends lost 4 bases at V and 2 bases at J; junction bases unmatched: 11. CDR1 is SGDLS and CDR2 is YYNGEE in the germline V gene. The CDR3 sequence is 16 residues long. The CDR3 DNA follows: TGTGCCAGCAGCCCAGGGGGTAGCCGAGTTCAAGAGACCCAGTACTTC. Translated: CASSPGGSRVQETQYF. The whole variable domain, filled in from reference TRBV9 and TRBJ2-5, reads DSGVTQTPKHLITATGQRVTLRCSPRSGDLSVYWYQQSLDQGLQFLIQYYNGEERAKGNILERFSAQQFPDLHSELNLSSLELGDSALYFCASSPGGSRVQETQYFGPGTRLLVL.

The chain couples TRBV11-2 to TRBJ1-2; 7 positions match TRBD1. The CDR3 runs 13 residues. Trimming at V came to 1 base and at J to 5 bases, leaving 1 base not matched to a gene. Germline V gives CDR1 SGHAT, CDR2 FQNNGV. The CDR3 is CASSLATGYGYTF. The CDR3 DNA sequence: TGTGCCAGCAGCTTAGCGACAGGGTATGGCTACACCTTC.

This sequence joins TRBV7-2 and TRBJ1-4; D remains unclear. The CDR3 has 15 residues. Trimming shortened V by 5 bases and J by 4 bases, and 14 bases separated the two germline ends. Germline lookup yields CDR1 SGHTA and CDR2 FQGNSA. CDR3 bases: TGTGCCAGCAGCCGTGTTTTGGGCTTTAATGAAAAACTGTTTTTT. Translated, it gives CASSRVLGFNEKLFF. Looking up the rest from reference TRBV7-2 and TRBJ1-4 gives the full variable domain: GAGVSQSPSNKVTEKGKDVELRCDPISGHTALYWYRQSLGQGLEFLIYFQGNSAPDKSGLPSDRFSAERTGGSVSTLTIQRTQQEDSAVYLCASSRVLGFNEKLFFGSGTQLSVL.

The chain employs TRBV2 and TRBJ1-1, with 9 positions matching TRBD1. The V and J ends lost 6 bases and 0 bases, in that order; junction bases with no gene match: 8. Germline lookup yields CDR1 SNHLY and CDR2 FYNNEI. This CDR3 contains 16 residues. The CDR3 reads CASRGHDRGVNTEAFF. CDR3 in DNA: TGTGCCAGCAGGGGACACGACAGGGGGGTGAACACTGAAGCTTTCTTT. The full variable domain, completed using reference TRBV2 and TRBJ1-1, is EPEVTQTPSHQVTQMGQEVILRCVPISNHLYFYWYRQILGQKVEFLVSFYNNEISEKSEIFDDQFSVERPDGSNFTLKIRSTKLEDSAMYFCASRGHDRGVNTEAFFGQGTRLTVV.